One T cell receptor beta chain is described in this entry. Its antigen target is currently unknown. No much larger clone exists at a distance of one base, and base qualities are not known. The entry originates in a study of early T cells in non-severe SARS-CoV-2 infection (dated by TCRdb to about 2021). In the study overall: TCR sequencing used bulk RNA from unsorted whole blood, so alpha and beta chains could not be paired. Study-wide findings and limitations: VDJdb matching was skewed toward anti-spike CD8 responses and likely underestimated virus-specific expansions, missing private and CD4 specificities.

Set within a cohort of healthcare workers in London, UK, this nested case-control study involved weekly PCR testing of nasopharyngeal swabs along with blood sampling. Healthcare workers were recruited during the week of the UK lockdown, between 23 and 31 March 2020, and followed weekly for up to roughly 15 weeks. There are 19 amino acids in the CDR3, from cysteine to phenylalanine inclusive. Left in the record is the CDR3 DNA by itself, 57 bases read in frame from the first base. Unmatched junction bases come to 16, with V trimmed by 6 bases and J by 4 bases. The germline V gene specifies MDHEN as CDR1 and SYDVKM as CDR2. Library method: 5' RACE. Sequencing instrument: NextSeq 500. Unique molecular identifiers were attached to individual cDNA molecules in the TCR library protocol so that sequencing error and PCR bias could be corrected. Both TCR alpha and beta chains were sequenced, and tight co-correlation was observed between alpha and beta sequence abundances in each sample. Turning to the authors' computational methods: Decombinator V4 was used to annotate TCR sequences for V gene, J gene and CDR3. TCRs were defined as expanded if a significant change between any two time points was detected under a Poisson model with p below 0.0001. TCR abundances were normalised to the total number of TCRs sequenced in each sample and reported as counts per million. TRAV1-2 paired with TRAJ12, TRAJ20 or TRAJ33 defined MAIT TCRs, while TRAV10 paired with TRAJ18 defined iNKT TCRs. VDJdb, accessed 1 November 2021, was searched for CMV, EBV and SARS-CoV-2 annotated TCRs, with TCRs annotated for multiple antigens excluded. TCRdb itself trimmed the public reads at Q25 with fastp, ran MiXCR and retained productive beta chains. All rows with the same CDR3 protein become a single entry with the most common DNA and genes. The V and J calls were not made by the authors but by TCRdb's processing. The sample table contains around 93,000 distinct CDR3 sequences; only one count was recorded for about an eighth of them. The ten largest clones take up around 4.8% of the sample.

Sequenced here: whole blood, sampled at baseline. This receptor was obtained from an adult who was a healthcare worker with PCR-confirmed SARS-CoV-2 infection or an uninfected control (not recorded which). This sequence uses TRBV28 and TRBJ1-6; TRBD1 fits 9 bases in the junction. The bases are TGTGCCAGCAGCCGAACAGGGGGCGTCAGTGGGCCTTATAATTCACCCCTCCACTTT. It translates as CASSRTGGVSGPYNSPLHF.